Listed below are T cell receptor beta chains from one sample, sequenced in a study of CD8+CD57+ T cells in acquired aplastic anemia. TCRdb independently ran MiXCR on the reads; one entry per CDR3 protein. This table has about 98,000 distinct CDR3 sequences, about 63% appearing once. The sequencing input was sorted CD4+, CD8+, or CD8+CD57+ T cells (not recorded which) from PBMCs. These receptors all come from a human donor with aplastic anemia. Each CDR3 is given with its conserved first and last residue. Fields, in order: J gene, V gene, clone size, D gene, CDR3 DNA, CDR3 protein. D genes are given only for firm matches. The size of a clone is reported for some rows only, either as once, few or many, or as a class for expanded clones.

J: TRBJ2-2; V: TRBV24-1; size: .; D: .; DNA: TGTGCCACCAGTGATTCAGCAAACCCCTCGAACACCGGGGAGCTGTTTTTT; CDR3: CATSDSANPSNTGELFF
J: TRBJ1-1; V: TRBV5-5; size: .; D: .; DNA: TGTGCCAGCCAGCGCCCTGTTATCGACACTGAAGCTTTCTTT; CDR3: CASQRPVIDTEAFF
J: TRBJ2-7; V: TRBV4-2; size: many; D: .; DNA: TGTGCCAGCAGCCAAGATGAGGCGGTCGGACCCTACGAGCAGTACTTC; CDR3: CASSQDEAVGPYEQYF
J: TRBJ2-7; V: TRBV10-1; size: .; D: .; DNA: TGCGCCAGCGGACGCAATACCTACGAGCAGTACTTC; CDR3: CASGRNTYEQYF
J: TRBJ2-5; V: TRBV9; size: .; D: .; DNA: TGTGCCAGCAGCGTTAGACAGGCCCACCAAGAGACCCAGTACTTC; CDR3: CASSVRQAHQETQYF
J: TRBJ1-1; V: TRBV20-1; size: once; D: TRBD1; DNA: TGCAGTGCTAGAAGTGGGACAGGCACTGAAGCTTTCTTT; CDR3: CSARSGTGTEAFF
J: TRBJ1-1; V: TRBV19; size: .; D: TRBD1; DNA: TGTGCCAGTAGTATCACAGGGGGCCTTAACACTGAAGCTTTCTTT; CDR3: CASSITGGLNTEAFF
J: TRBJ1-2; V: TRBV20-1; size: .; D: .; DNA: TGCAGTGCTCTCGGACAGTCGTTAAACTATGGCTACACCTTC; CDR3: CSALGQSLNYGYTF
J: TRBJ1-6; V: TRBV7-2; size: few; D: TRBD1; DNA: TGTGCCAGCAGCTCGACCGGGACAGGGAATTCACCCCTCCACTTT; CDR3: CASSSTGTGNSPLHF
J: TRBJ2-1; V: TRBV20-1; size: .; D: TRBD2; DNA: TGCAGTGCTAGTCTAGCGGGAGCCAGGCATGAGCAGTTCTTC; CDR3: CSASLAGARHEQFF
J: TRBJ1-1; V: TRBV12-3/TRBV12-4; size: .; D: .; DNA: TGTGCCAGCACCCGACGGGTAGGCACTGAAGCTTTCTTT; CDR3: CASTRRVGTEAFF
J: TRBJ2-7; V: TRBV10-3; size: once; D: .; DNA: TGTGCCATCAGGAGCCAGTACGAGCAGTACTTC; CDR3: CAIRSQYEQYF
J: TRBJ1-6; V: TRBV7-9; size: .; D: .; DNA: TGTGCCAGCAGCTTAGATCCAGGGTTTTCACCCCTCCACTTT; CDR3: CASSLDPGFSPLHF
J: TRBJ2-7; V: TRBV20-1; size: .; D: .; DNA: TGCAGTGCTAGGGGACACGAATTTTTGGAGCAGTACTTC; CDR3: CSARGHEFLEQYF
J: TRBJ2-7; V: TRBV7-2; size: .; D: TRBD1; DNA: TGTGCCAGCAGCCCGGACAGGAACTACGAGCAGTACTTC; CDR3: CASSPDRNYEQYF
J: TRBJ2-3; V: TRBV2; size: .; D: .; DNA: TGTGCCAGCGGGGTAGATACGCAGTATTTT; CDR3: CASGVDTQYF
J: TRBJ1-2; V: TRBV25-1; size: few; D: TRBD1; DNA: TGTGCCAGCTCAGGGACAGGGAACTATGGTTACACCTTC; CDR3: CASSGTGNYGYTF
J: TRBJ2-5; V: TRBV7-8; size: .; D: TRBD2; DNA: TGTGCCAGCCGGCGGGGGGCCACAGAGACCCAGTACTTC; CDR3: CASRRGATETQYF
J: TRBJ1-1; V: TRBV11-3; size: once; D: .; DNA: TGTGCCAGCAGCCGGGGAGGGGCCACTGAAGCTTTCTTT; CDR3: CASSRGGATEAFF
J: TRBJ2-7; V: TRBV19; size: once; D: TRBD1; DNA: TGTGCCAGTAGTCCTACAGGGGACGGCGAGCAGTACTTC; CDR3: CASSPTGDGEQYF
J: TRBJ2-2; V: TRBV7-9; size: .; D: .; DNA: TGTGCCAGCAGCTATTACACCGGGGAGCTGTTTTTT; CDR3: CASSYYTGELFF
J: TRBJ1-2; V: TRBV24-1; size: .; D: .; DNA: TGTGCCACCAGTGACCCAAACTATGGCTACACCTTC; CDR3: CATSDPNYGYTF
J: TRBJ2-2; V: TRBV19; size: once; D: TRBD1; DNA: TGTGCCAGTAGTCTCCAGGGGGCCCCCGGGGAGCTGTTTTTT; CDR3: CASSLQGAPGELFF
J: TRBJ1-1; V: TRBV7-9; size: .; D: .; DNA: TGTGCCAGTGTCGGGGGGGGGAACACTGAAGCTTTCTTT; CDR3: CASVGGGNTEAFF
J: TRBJ1-5; V: TRBV7-2; size: .; D: .; DNA: TGTGCCAGCAGCTTCACTGGACAGCCCCAGCATTTT; CDR3: CASSFTGQPQHF
J: TRBJ2-3; V: TRBV5-6; size: .; D: .; DNA: TGTGCCAGCAGCTTAGCCACAGATACGCAGTATTTT; CDR3: CASSLATDTQYF
J: TRBJ1-3; V: TRBV19; size: .; D: .; DNA: TGTGCCAGTAGCACCGTCCTAATCTCTGGAAACACCATATATTTT; CDR3: CASSTVLISGNTIYF
J: TRBJ2-7; V: TRBV24-1; size: .; D: .; DNA: TGTGCCACCAGTGATGGACGCTACGAGCAGTACTTC; CDR3: CATSDGRYEQYF
J: TRBJ2-3; V: TRBV11-1; size: .; D: TRBD2; DNA: TGTGCCAGCAGCTTAGCCTGGCGGGAGGGTACAGATACGCAGTATTTT; CDR3: CASSLAWREGTDTQYF
J: TRBJ1-2; V: TRBV20-1; size: .; D: .; DNA: TGCAGTGCTCTTACCCAGGGGCTACAGCGGACCCTATATGGCTACACCTTC; CDR3: CSALTQGLQRTLYGYTF
J: TRBJ2-5; V: TRBV5-6; size: .; D: .; DNA: TGTGCCAGCAGCTTGTACGCCGGGACCGGTAAAGAGACCCAGTACTTC; CDR3: CASSLYAGTGKETQYF
J: TRBJ2-5; V: TRBV5-1; size: .; D: .; DNA: TGCGCCAGCAGTGAACAGGGCCTACAAGAGACCCAGTACTTC; CDR3: CASSEQGLQETQYF
J: TRBJ2-7; V: TRBV2; size: .; D: .; DNA: TGTGCCAGCAGCCAAGACCGTTGGGACGAGCAGTACTTC; CDR3: CASSQDRWDEQYF
J: TRBJ1-5; V: TRBV19; size: .; D: .; DNA: .; CDR3: CASSRDGHLRQHF
J: TRBJ2-3; V: TRBV11-2; size: .; D: TRBD1; DNA: TGTGCCAGCAGCCCGACCCTCGGACAGGGCACAGATACGCAGTATTTT; CDR3: CASSPTLGQGTDTQYF
J: TRBJ1-5; V: TRBV10-3; size: few; D: .; DNA: TGTGCCATCAGTGAAGACAGAAATCAGCCCCAGCATTTT; CDR3: CAISEDRNQPQHF
J: TRBJ1-2; V: TRBV29-1; size: once; D: .; DNA: TGCAGCGTCGGGGCGGGCAGGGACTATGGCTACACCTTC; CDR3: CSVGAGRDYGYTF
J: TRBJ1-5; V: TRBV20-1; size: .; D: TRBD1; DNA: TGCAGTGCTAGGAGGGACAGGTCACCTGCTCAGCCCCAGCATTTT; CDR3: CSARRDRSPAQPQHF
J: TRBJ1-1; V: TRBV5-1; size: .; D: .; DNA: TGCGCCAGCAGCACGGGTGGGGAAGCTTTCTTT; CDR3: CASSTGGEAFF
J: TRBJ2-1; V: TRBV20-1; size: .; D: TRBD2; DNA: TGCAGTGCTAGAGATTCTAGCGGGGGCTTAAATGAGCAGTTCTTC; CDR3: CSARDSSGGLNEQFF
J: TRBJ1-2; V: TRBV2; size: .; D: .; DNA: TGTGCCAGCAGTGATCCAGGGGATACTAACTATGGCTACACCTTC; CDR3: CASSDPGDTNYGYTF
J: TRBJ2-3; V: TRBV2; size: .; D: TRBD2; DNA: TGTGCCAGCATACCGACGACCGGGGGGGCCGGAGATACGCAGTATTTT; CDR3: CASIPTTGGAGDTQYF
J: TRBJ2-1; V: TRBV10-3; size: .; D: .; DNA: TGTGCCATCAGTGAGTGGGAATCGGGCAATGAGCAGTTCTTC; CDR3: CAISEWESGNEQFF
J: TRBJ1-6; V: TRBV7-9; size: .; D: .; DNA: TGTGCCAGCAGCTTAGGGGGTGGGACGAATTCACCCCTCCACTTT; CDR3: CASSLGGGTNSPLHF
J: TRBJ2-7; V: TRBV20-1; size: .; D: TRBD2; DNA: TGCAGTGCTAGAGTGGCACTAGCGGGAGGTAGCGAGCAGTACTTC; CDR3: CSARVALAGGSEQYF
J: TRBJ1-1; V: TRBV20-1; size: .; D: .; DNA: TGCAGTGCTAGAGATCCGAGGGTGAACACTGAAGATTTCTTT; CDR3: CSARDPRVNTEDFF
J: TRBJ2-5; V: TRBV10-1; size: few; D: .; DNA: TGCGCCAGCAGTGAGAGGGTAGGGTACCAAGAGACCCAGTACTTC; CDR3: CASSERVGYQETQYF
J: TRBJ1-2; V: TRBV2; size: .; D: .; DNA: TGTGCCAGCTCATGGATGAGCGGCTACACCTTC; CDR3: CASSWMSGYTF